The source of this T cell receptor (beta chain) is a study of T-cell reconstitution after alpha-beta-depleted transplantation in children. Preparing the TCRbeta library involved the use of unique molecular identifiers. Each CDR3 protein is one row after TCRdb ran MiXCR on the PCR reads. This table has about 200,000 distinct CDR3 sequences, roughly 15% appearing once. CDR1 is SGHRS, CDR2 YFSETQ, per germline. V lost 0 bases and J lost 7, with 8 bases in between. The CDR3 is 14 residues long. Sequenced here: PBMCs from the stem cell graft donor, sampled from the stem cell graft. The sequence came from a human donor who donated a stem cell graft to a child with acute lymphoblastic leukemia. This rearrangement joins TRBV5-1 to TRBJ1-6; D possibly corresponds to TRBD1 (5 bases). The CDR3 here is CASSLADSNSPLHF. DNA for the CDR3: TGCGCCAGCAGCTTGGCCGACAGCAATTCACCCCTCCACTTT.